This note documents a single T cell receptor beta chain sequence. Sampled blood was obtained at baseline, cycle 4 day 1, and cycle 7 day 1. The data were taken from a study of OX40 agonist ivuxolimab in advanced cancers. Only in-frame clones appear in the TCRdb table, and some are missing; sequencing was by immunoSEQ multiplex PCR. The data contain about 42,000 clones, 70% to 90% of them seen just once; the ten biggest clones take up 9.5% to 13%. The input for sequencing was CD4+ or CD8+ T cells sorted from blood, taken in a trial of the OX40 agonist ivuxolimab. The receptor was isolated from an adult with an advanced solid tumor such as melanoma, head and neck, liver or kidney cancer.

The CDR3 coding sequence is TGTGCCAGCAGTTTAGCGGGAGAGGACTACGAGCAGTACTTC. Translating gives CASSLAGEDYEQYF. The chain joins TRBV6-5 to TRBJ2-7; 9 nucleotides agree with TRBD2. The germline CDR1 and CDR2 sequences are MNHEY and SVGAGI. The CDR3 is 14 residues long. V lost 4 bases, J lost 3 bases, and 4 bases stayed unmatched.